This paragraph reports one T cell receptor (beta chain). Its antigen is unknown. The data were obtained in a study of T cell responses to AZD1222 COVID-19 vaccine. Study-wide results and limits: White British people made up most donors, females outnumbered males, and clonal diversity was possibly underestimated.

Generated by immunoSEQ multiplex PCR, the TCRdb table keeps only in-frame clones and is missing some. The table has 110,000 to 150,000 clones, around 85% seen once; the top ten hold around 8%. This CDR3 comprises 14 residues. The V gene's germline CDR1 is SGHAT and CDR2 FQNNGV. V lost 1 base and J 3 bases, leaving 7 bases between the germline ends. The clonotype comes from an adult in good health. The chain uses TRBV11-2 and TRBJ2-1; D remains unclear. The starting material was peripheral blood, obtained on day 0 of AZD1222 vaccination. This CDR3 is CASSLVIGYNEQFF. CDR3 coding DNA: TGTGCCAGCAGCTTAGTTATAGGCTACAATGAGCAGTTCTTC.